The present TCR beta chain was sequenced within a study of identical twins. Study observations and caveats: Not following the same donors, the study drew its conclusions from cross-sectional statistical analysis. Fewer insertions marked abundant cord blood beta clonotypes; young adult naive trended weakly, memory not at all. The models systematically underestimated how much out-of-frame TCR alpha was shared in monozygotic twins.

Template switching added a universal primer site, and cDNA bore unique molecular identifiers. TCRdb redid the calling of the 5' RACE reads with MiXCR, one entry per CDR3 protein. The sample lists just under 650,000 distinct CDR3 sequences; about 7.1% were seen once. Germline-derived CDR1 and CDR2 are SGHVS and FQNEAQ. J lost 0 bases, V lost 4 bases, and 3 bases had no gene match. The CDR3 has 16 amino acids. This clonotype has a handful of counts. What it binds is unknown. These data were also reused for a study on yellow fever vaccine responses in identical twins.

Source material: PBMCs. The receptor was isolated from a young woman in good health. This chain joins TRBV7-8 and TRBJ2-3, with 11 nucleotides matching TRBD2. The chain's CDR3 is CASSYWTSGSTDTQYF. The CDR3 nucleotides are TGTGCCAGCAGCTATTGGACTAGCGGGAGCACAGATACGCAGTATTTT.